This T cell receptor (beta chain) was retrieved from a study of early T cells in non-severe SARS-CoV-2 infection. The overall study: The authors sequenced bulk RNA from unsorted whole blood, leaving chains unpaired. The study, taken as a whole, reports: VDJdb-based matching was biased toward anti-spike CD8 responses and missed private and CD4 specificities.

Remarks on this clonotype: What it binds is not known.

As part of library construction, unique molecular identifiers were attached to individual cDNA molecules. MiXCR was run by TCRdb on the 5' RACE reads, yielding one entry per CDR3 protein. The sample includes about 98,000 distinct CDR3 sequences, roughly 11% of them seen just once. V dropped 1 base and J dropped 4 bases, with 17 bases sitting between them. Germline V gives CDR1 MNHNY, CDR2 SVGAGI (reference sequence). This CDR3 comprises 17 residues. The origin of this receptor is an adult who was a healthcare worker with PCR-confirmed SARS-CoV-2 infection or an uninfected control (not recorded which). The sample comprised whole blood. The chain has TRBV6-6 and TRBJ1-5; possible D gene TRBD1, 5 bases. DNA for the CDR3: TGTGCCAGCAGTTACTGGGGGTTGTTTACGGCAAATCAGCCCCAGCATTTT. Amino acids: CASSYWGLFTANQPQHF.